This passage covers 9 T cell receptor beta chains from one sample sequenced in a study of control samples from healthy donors and cancer patients. Assay used: immunoSEQ multiplex PCR; TCRdb lists only in-frame clones, some missing. The table records some 120,000 clones, under 95% of them present only once. The source material was blood. The source of these receptors is a man in his late teens or twenties in good health.

The chain uses TRBV5-1 and TRBJ1-5; D is uncertain. Germline V gives CDR1 SGHRS, CDR2 YFSETQ. The CDR3 is made up of 16 amino acids. Trimming pared 0 bases from V and 0 bases from J, leaving 10 bases between. The chain's CDR3 is CASSLVAADSNQPQHF. Written as DNA, the CDR3 is TGCGCCAGCAGCTTGGTTGCGGCAGATAGCAATCAGCCCCAGCATTTT.

To note about this clone: This same CDR3 is encoded by further DNA sequences in the sample. The rearrangement uses TRBV5-1 and TRBJ2-3; D is unresolved. The CDR3 runs to 13 residues. CDR1 is SGHRS and CDR2 is YFSETQ in the germline V gene. Trimming took off 2 bases at V and 1 base at J, with 5 bases between the two ends. The CDR3 is CASSFGGTDTQYF. As DNA, the CDR3 is TGCGCCAGCAGCTTTGGCGGCACAGATACGCAGTATTTT.

This clone was observed a single time. The V gene is TRBV4-1, the J gene TRBJ1-1; maybe TRBD1 (5 bases). Germline loops: CDR1 MGHRA, CDR2 YSYEKL. CDR3 length equals 14 residues. V was clipped by 1 base and J by 0 bases, with 6 bases between them. CDR3 residues: CASSQVTVNTEAFF. The CDR3 region has the DNA TGCGCCAGCAGCCAAGTGACAGTGAACACTGAAGCTTTCTTT.

This chain links TRBV6-1 with TRBJ1-1; a possible D gene is TRBD1 (5 bases). The V end was cut by 3 bases, the J end by 8 bases, with 16 bases between. Germline-derived CDR1 and CDR2 are MNHNS and SASEGT. The CDR3 runs 14 residues. The CDR3 here is CASSDGGISREAFF. The CDR3 coding sequence is TGTGCCAGCAGTGACGGGGGGATCTCCCGAGAAGCTTTCTTT.

The rearrangement joins TRBV10-3 to TRBJ2-3; possible D gene TRBD1, 6 bases. CDR1 and CDR2 from the germline V gene are ENHRY and SYGVKD. V lost 3 bases and J 5 bases, leaving 15 bases between the germline ends. The CDR3 runs 15 residues. DNA of the CDR3: TGTGCCATCAGTGAACAGCAACTAGGGGGAGATACGCAGTATTTT. It encodes CAISEQQLGGDTQYF.

The chain recombines TRBV5-8 with TRBJ2-5; 7 nucleotides match TRBD1. Germline V gene data show CDR1 as SGHTS and CDR2 as YDEGEE. The CDR3 is made up of 15 amino acids. J gave up 5 bases and V 3 bases, and 10 bases lay outside the gene matches. The CDR3 loop is CASSSPRQGWETQYF. The CDR3 region has the DNA TGTGCCAGCAGCTCCCCCCGACAGGGCTGGGAGACCCAGTACTTC.

This clone has just a few counts. The rearrangement uses TRBV6-1 and TRBJ2-2; no clear D. The CDR3 totals 15 residues. The germline CDR1 and CDR2 sequences are MNHNS and SASEGT. V shed 2 bases and J shed 1 base, with 8 bases lying between them. The CDR3 nucleotides are TGTGCCAGCAGTGAATCCCCAGAGAACACCGGGGAGCTGTTTTTT. Translated, it gives CASSESPENTGELFF.

This clone was seen once. The chain uses TRBV3-1 (or the pseudogene TRBV3-2) and TRBJ2-3; TRBD2 aligns across 11 bases. The CDR3 is 14 amino acids. The V gene's germline CDR1 is LGHDT and CDR2 YNNKEL (reference sequence). V lost 6 bases, J lost 3 bases, and 2 bases stayed unmatched. CDR3 DNA: TGTGCCAGCAGGGCTAGCGGGGGGACAGATACGCAGTATTTT. This codes for CASRASGGTDTQYF.

The chain couples TRBV5-1 to TRBJ2-5; 7 bases line up with TRBD2. The CDR3 contains 16 residues. Trimming at V came to 0 bases and at J to 2 bases, leaving 7 bases not matched to a gene. Germline CDR1 SGHRS, CDR2 YFSETQ. The CDR3 nucleotides are TGCGCCAGCAGCTTGGGGTCTAGCGGAGATCAAGAGACCCAGTACTTC. Protein sequence: CASSLGSSGDQETQYF.